Listed below are T cell receptor beta chains from one sample, sequenced in a study of cytomegalovirus exposure and HLA in healthy donors. The assay was immunoSEQ multiplex PCR, and TCRdb's table has in-frame clones only and misses some. The sample includes about 210,000 clones, about nine tenths seen only once; the top ten take less than 1.3%. Material for sequencing was PBMCs. The receptors shown here come from a boy between 2 and 15 years old in good health and CMV-seronegative. Both conserved end residues are part of each CDR3. The D gene is left open where the match is weak. Clone size is not always given. Where it is, it says once, few, many or a class for expanded clones.

D gene,V gene,clone size,J gene,CDR3 protein,CDR3 DNA
.,TRBV4-2,.,TRBJ2-3,CASSRGGDTDTQYF,TGTGCCAGCAGCCGGGGAGGTGACACAGATACGCAGTATTTT
.,TRBV5-6,few,TRBJ1-5,CASSLSRGVGQPQHF,TGTGCCAGCAGCTTGTCCCGGGGGGTTGGTCAGCCCCAGCATTTT
.,TRBV2,.,TRBJ2-7,CASAGNGQEF,TGTGCCAGCGCTGGGAACGGACAAGAATTC
.,TRBV11-3,.,TRBJ1-1,CASSLEGWTSEAFF,TGTGCCAGCAGCTTAGAAGGTTGGACTTCTGAAGCTTTCTTT
.,TRBV4-1,few,TRBJ1-1,CASSQVETANTEAFF,TGCGCCAGCAGCCAAGTCGAGACAGCGAACACTGAAGCTTTCTTT
.,TRBV15,.,TRBJ2-3,CATSRSRSGNTQYF,TGTGCCACCAGCAGAAGTCGGAGCGGAAATACGCAGTATTTT
TRBD1,TRBV7-2,.,TRBJ1-6,CASSFWTGATPNSPLHF,TGTGCCAGCAGCTTCTGGACAGGGGCAACGCCTAATTCACCCCTCCACTTT
.,TRBV2,once,TRBJ2-7,CASSHQISTDNSYEQYF,TGTGCCAGCAGTCACCAGATATCGACGGACAACTCCTACGAGCAGTACTTC
.,TRBV9,.,TRBJ2-3,CASSGGAHTDTQYF,TGTGCCAGCAGCGGCGGGGCCCACACAGATACGCAGTATTTT
TRBD1,TRBV29-1,.,TRBJ1-1,CSVAGQGAVGAFF,TGCAGCGTTGCTGGACAGGGGGCGGTGGGGGCTTTCTTT
.,TRBV15,.,TRBJ2-5,CATSRVGETQYF,TGTGCCACCAGCAGAGTCGGGGAGACCCAGTACTTC
.,TRBV29-1,.,TRBJ1-2,CSVDRSANYGYTF,TGCAGCGTTGACCGCAGTGCTAACTATGGCTACACCTTC
TRBD1,TRBV28,.,TRBJ1-4,CASGQGRWGEKLFF,TGTGCCAGCGGACAGGGGAGGTGGGGTGAAAAACTGTTTTTT
TRBD1,TRBV5-6,.,TRBJ2-7,CASSLTTGQAYEQYF,TGTGCCAGCAGCTTAACTACCGGACAGGCCTACGAGCAGTACTTC
.,TRBV19,.,TRBJ2-7,CASSPTLSYEQYF,TGTGCCAGTAGTCCGACTCTTTCCTACGAGCAGTACTTC
TRBD1,TRBV28,.,TRBJ1-2,CASSSPTGFNYGYTF,TGTGCCAGCAGTTCCCCGACAGGGTTTAACTATGGCTACACCTTC
.,TRBV11-2,.,TRBJ1-1,CASSSRHFALMNTEAFF,TGTGCCAGCAGCTCTCGACACTTCGCTCTCATGAACACTGAAGCTTTCTTT
TRBD1,TRBV6-1,once,TRBJ1-5,CAISEWQGGQPQHF,TGTGCCATCAGTGAGTGGCAGGGGGGCCAGCCCCAGCATTTT
TRBD1,TRBV6-6,.,TRBJ1-6,CASTRTGELLHF,TGTGCCAGCACGAGGACAGGGGAACTCCTCCACTTT
.,TRBV29-1,.,TRBJ1-1,CSVATLVNTEAFF,TGCAGCGTCGCTACCTTAGTGAACACTGAAGCTTTCTTT
.,TRBV28,once,TRBJ1-3,CASSLNFLRTHSGNTIYF,TGTGCCAGCAGTTTAAACTTCTTGCGGACTCACTCTGGAAACACCATATATTTT
TRBD2,TRBV27,.,TRBJ2-1,CASSGNSYNEQFF,TGTGCCAGTAGCGGGAACTCCTACAATGAGCAGTTCTTC
.,TRBV19,.,TRBJ1-1,CASSDRGLSGAEAFF,TGTGCCAGTAGTGATCGGGGGTTAAGCGGTGCTGAAGCTTTCTTT
.,TRBV7-8,once,TRBJ1-6,CASSLGPNSPLHF,TGTGCCAGCAGCTTAGGTCCAAATTCACCCCTCCACTTT
.,TRBV6-5,.,TRBJ2-2,CASSYWAGTGELFF,TGTGCCAGCTCCTACTGGGCAGGCACCGGGGAGCTGTTTTTT
.,TRBV11-2,.,TRBJ2-7,CASSYSGSISYEQYF,TGTGCCAGCAGCTATTCAGGGTCTATCTCCTACGAGCAGTACTTC
.,TRBV5-1,.,TRBJ2-5,CASSFTPQETQYF,TGCGCCAGCAGCTTTACACCTCAAGAGACCCAGTACTTC
.,TRBV4-2,.,TRBJ2-3,CASSQGWRLAPDTQYF,TGTGCCAGCAGCCAAGGATGGCGGCTAGCGCCAGATACGCAGTATTTT
TRBD1,TRBV27,.,TRBJ1-5,CASRRQGFGPQHF,TGTGCCAGCCGAAGACAGGGTTTCGGGCCCCAGCATTTT
TRBD2,TRBV9,.,TRBJ2-2,CASSVSGGGAGSTGELFF,TGTGCCAGCAGCGTTTCGGGCGGGGGGGCCGGATCCACCGGGGAGCTGTTTTTT
.,TRBV6-1,few,TRBJ2-3,CASSAGIRSTDTQYF,TGTGCCAGCAGTGCCGGGATTAGAAGCACAGATACGCAGTATTTT
TRBD2,TRBV7-3,.,TRBJ2-3,CASSKRTSGGTDTQYF,TGTGCCAGCAGCAAACGGACTAGCGGGGGGACAGATACGCAGTATTTT
TRBD1,TRBV28,.,TRBJ1-5,CASSLPRGNQPQHF,TGTGCCAGCAGTTTGCCCAGGGGGAATCAGCCCCAGCATTTT
TRBD1,TRBV9,.,TRBJ1-4,CASSPGDRTNEKLFF,TGTGCCAGCAGCCCCGGGGACAGGACAAATGAAAAACTGTTTTTT
.,TRBV28,few,TRBJ1-3,CASSSSGTGNTIYF,TGTGCCAGCAGTTCCAGCGGGACAGGAAACACCATATATTTT
.,TRBV28,.,TRBJ2-5,CASSSPGEETQYF,TGTGCCAGCAGTTCGCCGGGGGAGGAGACCCAGTACTTC
.,TRBV28,.,TRBJ1-6,CASSLSGGGRSPLHF,TGTGCCAGCAGTTTATCGGGAGGTGGGCGTTCACCCCTCCACTTT
TRBD1,TRBV5-1,.,TRBJ2-3,CASSSPDDRGRVSTDTQYF,TGCGCCAGCAGCTCCCCAGACGACAGGGGGAGGGTTAGCACAGATACGCAGTATTTT
.,TRBV10-2,.,TRBJ2-5,CASSESISLAQGTQYF,TGCGCCAGCAGTGAATCAATTAGCCTAGCACAAGGAACCCAGTACTTC
TRBD2,TRBV19,few,TRBJ2-1,CATRGLAHDNEQFF,TGTGCCACCCGAGGACTAGCGCACGACAATGAGCAGTTCTTC
TRBD1,TRBV28,.,TRBJ2-7,CASSSPGQGLYEQYF,TGTGCCAGCAGTTCTCCGGGACAGGGTCTCTACGAGCAGTACTTC
TRBD1,TRBV10-2,.,TRBJ1-6,CASRDRWDSPLHF,TGCGCCAGCAGGGACAGGTGGGATTCACCCCTCCACTTT
.,TRBV11-2,.,TRBJ1-3,CASSLVIPLPSSGNTIYF,TGTGCCAGCAGCTTAGTCATCCCTTTACCGAGCTCTGGAAACACCATATATTTT
TRBD1,TRBV28,.,TRBJ2-7,CASSLLGQGQWLNYEQYF,TGTGCCAGCAGTCTACTCGGACAGGGCCAATGGTTAAACTACGAGCAGTACTTC
TRBD1,TRBV7-9,.,TRBJ2-7,CASSSHGTGAYEQYF,TGTGCCAGCAGCTCTCACGGGACAGGAGCCTACGAGCAGTACTTC
TRBD1,TRBV7-8,.,TRBJ1-5,CASSLEGTGKPQHF,TGTGCCAGCAGCTTAGAGGGGACAGGGAAACCCCAGCATTTT
.,TRBV28,.,TRBJ1-3,CASSYQGLSGNTIYF,TGTGCCAGCAGCTATCAGGGGCTCTCTGGAAACACCATATATTTT
TRBD1,TRBV5-1,.,TRBJ1-2,CASSLPLGRDRGHDGYTF,TGCGCCAGCAGCTTGCCATTGGGCCGGGACAGGGGGCATGATGGCTACACCTTC
TRBD1,TRBV30,.,TRBJ1-1,CAWSVRHRGETEAFF,TGTGCCTGGAGTGTACGGCACAGGGGGGAAACTGAAGCTTTCTTT
TRBD2,TRBV2,.,TRBJ2-5,CASSAVAGGPQTQYF,TGTGCCAGCAGTGCGGTAGCGGGGGGGCCTCAGACCCAGTACTTC
TRBD2,TRBV14,.,TRBJ2-7,CASSQLLAGPTYEQYF,TGTGCCAGCAGCCAGTTGCTAGCGGGGCCAACCTACGAGCAGTACTTC
TRBD1,TRBV5-1,once,TRBJ2-7,CASSLNSGTGTYEQYF,TGCGCCAGCAGCTTGAACTCCGGGACAGGGACCTACGAGCAGTACTTC
.,TRBV25-1,.,TRBJ1-1,CASSVSEEAFF,TGTGCCAGCAGTGTAAGCGAAGAAGCTTTCTTT